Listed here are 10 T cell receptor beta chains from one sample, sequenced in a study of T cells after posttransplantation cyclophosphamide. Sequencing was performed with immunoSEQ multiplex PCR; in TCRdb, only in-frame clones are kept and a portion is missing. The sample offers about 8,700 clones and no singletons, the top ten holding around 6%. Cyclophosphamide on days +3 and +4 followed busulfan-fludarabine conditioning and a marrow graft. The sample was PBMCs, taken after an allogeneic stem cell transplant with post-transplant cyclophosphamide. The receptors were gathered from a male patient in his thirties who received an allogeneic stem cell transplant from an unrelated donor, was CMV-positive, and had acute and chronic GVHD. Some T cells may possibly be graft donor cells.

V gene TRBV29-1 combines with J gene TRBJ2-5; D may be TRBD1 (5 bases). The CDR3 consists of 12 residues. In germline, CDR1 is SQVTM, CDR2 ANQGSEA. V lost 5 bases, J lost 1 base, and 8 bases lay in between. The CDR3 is CSVFDSQETQYF. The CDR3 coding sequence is TGCAGCGTTTTCGACAGCCAAGAGACCCAGTACTTC.

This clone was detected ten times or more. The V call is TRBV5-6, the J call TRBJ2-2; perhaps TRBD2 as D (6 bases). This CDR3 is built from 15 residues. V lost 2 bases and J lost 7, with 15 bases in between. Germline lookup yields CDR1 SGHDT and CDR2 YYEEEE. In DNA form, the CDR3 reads TGTGCCAGCAGCTTCCGACTAGTGGGTGGCGGGGAGCTGTTTTTT. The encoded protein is CASSFRLVGGGELFF.

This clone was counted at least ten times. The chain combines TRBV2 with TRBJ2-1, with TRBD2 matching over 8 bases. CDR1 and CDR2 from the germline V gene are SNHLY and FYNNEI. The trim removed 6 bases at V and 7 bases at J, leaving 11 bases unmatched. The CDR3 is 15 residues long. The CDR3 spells CASRAGSGTPNEQFF. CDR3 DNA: TGTGCCAGCAGGGCTGGTAGCGGGACGCCAAATGAGCAGTTCTTC.

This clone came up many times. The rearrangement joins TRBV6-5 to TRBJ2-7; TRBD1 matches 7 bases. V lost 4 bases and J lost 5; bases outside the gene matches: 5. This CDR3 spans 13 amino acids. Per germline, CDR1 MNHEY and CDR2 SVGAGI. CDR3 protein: CASSSIQGHEQYF. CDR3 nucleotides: TGTGCCAGCAGTTCGATACAGGGGCACGAGCAGTACTTC.

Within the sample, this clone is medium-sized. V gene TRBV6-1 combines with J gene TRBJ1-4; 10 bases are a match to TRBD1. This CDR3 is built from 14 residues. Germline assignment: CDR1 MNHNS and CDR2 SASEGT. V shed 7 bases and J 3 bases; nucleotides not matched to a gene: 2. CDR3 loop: CASKGTGANEKLFF. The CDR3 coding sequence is TGTGCCAGCAAAGGGACAGGGGCTAATGAAAAACTGTTTTTT.

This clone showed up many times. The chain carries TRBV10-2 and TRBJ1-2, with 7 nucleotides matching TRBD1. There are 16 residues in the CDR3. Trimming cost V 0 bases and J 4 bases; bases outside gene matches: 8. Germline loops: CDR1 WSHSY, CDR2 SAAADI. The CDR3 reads CASSESTAGGTYGYTF. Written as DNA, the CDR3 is TGCGCCAGCAGTGAGTCGACGGCAGGGGGAACCTATGGCTACACCTTC.

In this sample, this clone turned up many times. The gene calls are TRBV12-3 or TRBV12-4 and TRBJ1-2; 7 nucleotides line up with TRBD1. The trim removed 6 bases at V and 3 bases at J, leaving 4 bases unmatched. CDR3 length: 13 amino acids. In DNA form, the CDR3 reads TGTGCCAGCAGCACAGGGGCGTACTATGGCTACACCTTC. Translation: CASSTGAYYGYTF.

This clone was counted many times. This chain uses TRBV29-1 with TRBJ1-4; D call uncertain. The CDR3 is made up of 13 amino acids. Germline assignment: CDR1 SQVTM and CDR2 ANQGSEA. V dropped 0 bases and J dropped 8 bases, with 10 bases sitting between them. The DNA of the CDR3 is TGCAGCGTTGAAGAGCAGATAGGGGAAAAACTGTTTTTT. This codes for CSVEEQIGEKLFF.

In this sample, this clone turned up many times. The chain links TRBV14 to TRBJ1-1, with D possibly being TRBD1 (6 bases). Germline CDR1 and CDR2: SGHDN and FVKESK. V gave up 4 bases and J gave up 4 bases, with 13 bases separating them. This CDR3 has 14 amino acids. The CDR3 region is CASSLQGDSTEAFF. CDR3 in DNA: TGTGCCAGCAGCCTACAGGGAGATAGCACTGAAGCTTTCTTT.

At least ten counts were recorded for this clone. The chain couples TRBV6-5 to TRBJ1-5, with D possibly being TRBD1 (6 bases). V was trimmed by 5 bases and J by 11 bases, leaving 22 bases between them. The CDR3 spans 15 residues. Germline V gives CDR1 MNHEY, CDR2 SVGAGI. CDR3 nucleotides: TGTGCCAGCAGTCCCCGACCAAGGGGGGGTGGGGCCCAGCATTTT. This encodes CASSPRPRGGGAQHF.